This TCR beta chain was retrieved from a study of blood T cells in healthy people across ages (dated by TCRdb to the mid-2010s). Regarding the complete study: Template switching captured roughly one uniquely barcoded TCR beta cDNA molecule per two T cells in model experiments. Age-related changes in TCR beta repertoire diversity were measured in the study by deep sequencing normalized with unique cDNA molecular identifiers. Donors were grouped into four age groups: young (average roughly 15 years), middle-aged (around 39), aged (62) and long-lived (approximately 75). To avoid experimental bias, donors of different ages were randomly spread across the sequencing lanes. Two additional independent replicas of 1 million unique cDNA reads from the same blood draw were analyzed for two donors (one aged 18 to 30 and one aged 80 or older). The research as a whole found: Because profiling used bulk unsorted PBMCs, naive and antigen-experienced compartments could not be compared conclusively. As age increased, observed TCR beta diversity per million T cells dropped in a roughly linear way, and a significant reduction was already evident by age 40. Estimates of total diversity based on one million sequenced T cells were regarded as lower bounds and as underestimates. Donor CMV infection status was unknown, potentially confounding age-related changes in expanded clonotypes. There was a strong correlation between observed TCR beta diversity and the percentage of naive T cells measured by flow cytometry. Compared with the aged group, more naive CD4+ T cells, fewer expanded clones and increased TCR diversity were shown by the long-lived group, suggesting age selection.

The library came from 5' RACE. The reads were generated on an Illumina HiSeq 2500. A second PCR of roughly 6 to 11 cycles was run with a J-beta primer mix and a sample-barcoded 5' primer. A template-switch 5' adaptor carrying 12 random nucleotides introduced a unique molecular identifier onto each TCR beta cDNA molecule. Each sample yielded at least 2.5 million CDR3-containing paired-end reads. First-strand cDNA synthesis was performed from all RNA using the Mint cDNA synthesis kit, with priming by a TRBC-specific oligonucleotide. Following uracil-DNA glycosylase treatment, all cDNA underwent a first 18-cycle PCR with the universal primers M1SS and BC2_uni_R. The authors' pipeline ran thus. Normalization of each sample was performed by random selection of 1 million high-quality reads, each carrying a distinct molecular identifier. Reads with shared molecular identifiers were discarded instead of being binned into consensus sequences. MiTCR, run with a Q25 quality threshold and the strictest error-elimination algorithm, handled CDR3 identification, clonotype clustering and error correction. A nonparametric unseen species model with Euler transformation was used to estimate a lower bound on total TCR beta diversity. TCRdb itself trimmed the public reads at Q25 with fastp, ran MiXCR and retained productive beta chains. Each record represents a unique CDR3 protein, reported with the most common genes and DNA among its rows. TCRdb's processing, not the authors', yielded these V and J calls. In all, the sample holds fewer than 1.5 million distinct CDR3 sequences, and about 40% of those were seen once. The ten top clones hold 7.9% of the sample.

The CDR3 numbers 17 residues from cysteine through phenylalanine. The entry retains the CDR3 DNA only, 51 bases that are in frame from base 1. Relative to germline, V is missing 0 bases and J is missing 4 bases, with 11 bases of the junction outside any gene match. The CDR1 and CDR2 encoded by the germline V gene are SQVTM and ANQGSEA. Donors were 39 systemically healthy Caucasian individuals from Russia aged 6 to 90 years. Each donor gave 8 to 10 milliliters of peripheral blood, drawn into EDTA-treated Vacutainer tubes. Ficoll-Paque density-gradient centrifugation was used to isolate PBMCs, with at least 7 million obtained per sample. Trizol reagent was used to extract total RNA from PBMCs, with at least 6 micrograms per sample. Naive CD45RAhigh/CD27high T cell percentages were measured by flow cytometry on a PBMC aliquot from every donor. Turning to this clonotype: No cognate antigen has been identified for it. Base qualities were left out, and no much larger clone turns up one base away.

The chain is made from TRBV29-1 and TRBJ2-3; TRBD2 lines up with 9 middle nucleotides. This TCR was recovered from a woman aged 18-35 years in good health. The specimen sequenced was blood. The DNA is TGCAGCGTTGAAGAGCTTCAAGCGGGAGGTTGGTCAGATACGCAGTATTTT. Its protein is CSVEELQAGGWSDTQYF.